The 11 T cell receptor beta chains below all came from one sample that was sequenced in a study of blood T cell repertoires in COVID-19. Clones were sequenced by immunoSEQ multiplex PCR, and TCRdb holds only the in-frame ones, with some missing. The sample records more than 350,000 clones, approximately 87% being singletons. The sequenced material came from PBMCs or T cells enriched from blood (not recorded which). These receptors originate from a woman aged 45-65 years who had recovered from COVID-19.

This clone occurred once. The genes are TRBV27 and TRBJ1-1, with D possibly TRBD1 on 6 matching bases. V was cut by 5 bases and J by 8 bases, with 18 bases left in between. The germline V gene encodes CDR1 MNHEY and CDR2 SMNVEV (reference sequence). The CDR3 covers 14 residues. This CDR3 is CASSQTGIPSEAFF. The CDR3 DNA sequence: TGTGCCAGCAGTCAGACAGGCATACCATCAGAAGCTTTCTTT.

The rearrangement uses TRBV4-1 and TRBJ1-5; D is unresolved. The V and J ends lost 5 bases and 4 bases respectively, with 9 bases between them. Germline assignment: CDR1 MGHRA and CDR2 YSYEKL. The CDR3 spans 13 residues. The CDR3 coding sequence is TGCGCCAGCAGCTCGCAGGTTAATCAGCCCCAGCATTTT. Protein sequence: CASSSQVNQPQHF.

This clone came up once. The V call is TRBV29-1, the J call TRBJ2-2, with D possibly TRBD2 on 6 matching bases. The V end was cut by 3 bases, the J end by 3 bases, with 11 bases between. Per germline, CDR1 SQVTM and CDR2 ANQGSEA. The CDR3 runs to 14 residues. CDR3 coding DNA: TGCAGCGTTGATGGTAGCGGTGACACCGGGGAGCTGTTTTTT. The encoded protein is CSVDGSGDTGELFF.

The chain carries TRBV7-3 and TRBJ2-1; D might be TRBD2 (6 bases). V was clipped by 3 bases and J by 3 bases, with 12 bases between them. Germline-derived CDR1 and CDR2 are SGHTA and FQGTGA. CDR3 length: 15 amino acids. The CDR3 DNA sequence: TGTGCCAGCAGCTTCGCGGGGACCCGCTACAATGAGCAGTTCTTC. Its translation is CASSFAGTRYNEQFF.

With respect to this clone: This sample includes further DNA sequences coding for the same CDR3. The chain links TRBV6-5 to TRBJ1-5; tentative D call: TRBD1 (5 bases). In germline, CDR1 is MNHEY, CDR2 SVGAGI. The CDR3 contains 14 residues. V lost 2 bases and J lost 4, with 9 bases in between. The CDR3 bases are TGTGCCAGCAGTTACGGGGGGAGTAATCAGCCCCAGCATTTT. This sequence encodes CASSYGGSNQPQHF.

This rearrangement joins TRBV2 to TRBJ1-1; D remains ambiguous. The germline CDR1 and CDR2 sequences are SNHLY and FYNNEI. The ends were cut back, 8 bases at V and 4 bases at J, with 17 bases in the middle. The length of the CDR3 is 14 residues. The CDR3 DNA reads as TGTGCCAGCCGTGGAGGGCGGGTGGGCACTGAAGCTTTCTTT. Protein sequence: CASRGGRVGTEAFF.

V gene TRBV4-1 combines with J gene TRBJ1-1; D ambiguous. The CDR3 sequence is 14 residues long. The V end was cut by 0 bases, the J end by 5 bases, with 10 bases between. Per the germline V gene, CDR1 is MGHRA and CDR2 is YSYEKL. In nucleotides, the CDR3 is TGCGCCAGCAGCCAAGAACGCGGGAGGACTGAAGCTTTCTTT. It is translated as CASSQERGRTEAFF.

This clone was counted a few times. The CDR3 DNA follows: TGTGCCAGCAGACCTCGACAGGGGTTCTTATTGTCCTCTGAAGCTTTCTTT. This gives the protein CASRPRQGFLLSSEAFF. The chain carries TRBV28 and TRBJ1-1, with 8 bases matching TRBD1. Looked up from germline, CDR1 is MDHEN and CDR2 is SYDVKM. The CDR3 length is 17 residues. J was trimmed by 6 bases and V by 6 bases; bases with no gene match: 18. Supplemented by reference TRBV28 and TRBJ1-1, the full variable domain reads DVKVTQSSRYLVKRTGEKVFLECVQDMDHENMFWYRQDPGLGLRLIYFSYDVKMKEKGDIPEGYSVSREKKERFSLILESASTNQTSMYLCASRPRQGFLLSSEAFFGQGTRLTVV.

The chain carries TRBV12-3 or TRBV12-4 and TRBJ2-1, with D tentatively TRBD1 (6 bases). This CDR3 comprises 12 residues. V was clipped by 6 bases and J by 6 bases, with 9 bases between them. The CDR3 is CASSQGGNEQFF. As DNA, the CDR3 is TGTGCCAGCAGCCAAGGGGGCAATGAGCAGTTCTTC.

J is TRBJ1-5 and V is TRBV3-1 (or the pseudogene TRBV3-2); 9 bases map to TRBD1. The CDR3 runs to 14 residues. Germline loops: CDR1 LGHDT, CDR2 YNNKEL (reference sequence). V dropped 5 bases and J dropped 4; count of bases not matched to a gene: 3. CDR3 protein: CASSRDRENQPQHF. The CDR3 DNA reads TGTGCCAGCAGCAGGGACAGGGAGAATCAGCCCCAGCATTTT.

The gene calls are TRBV21-1 and TRBJ2-3; the D call of TRBD2 is as the table states it, not checked on the DNA. TRBV21-1 is given as a pseudogene. The CDR3 is 22 amino acids. The CDR3 region is CASSKFNEVAGPSRSSTDTQYF. In DNA form, the CDR3 reads TGTGCCAGCAGCAAATTCAATGAGGTGGCGGGACCATCCAGATCTAGCACAGATACGCAGTATTTT.